These 27 T cell receptor beta chains share one sample of origin, sequenced in a study of human T cells and chemical hapten exposure. As to time point: patch test 3, about 24 weeks after DPC sensitization. Treatment defined: therapeutic diphenylcyclopropenone sensitization with weekly scalp DPC. A single record per CDR3 protein comes from TCRdb applying MiXCR to the RACE reads. The sample holds about 190,000 distinct CDR3 sequences; about 22% are singletons and the top ten take 2% to 3%. This specimen consisted of whole blood, obtained in connection with sensitization to the hapten diphenylcyclopropenone (DPC). These receptors originate from a woman in her thirties or forties with alopecia areata. Some clones in this sample may be carry-over from other donors' samples.

The V and J genes are TRBV20-1 and TRBJ1-2, with D unresolved. Germline V gene data show CDR1 as DFQATT and CDR2 as SNEGSKA (reference sequence). This CDR3 contains 12 residues. V lost 4 bases and J lost 4, with 10 bases in between. The CDR3 nucleotides read TGCAGTGCTAATTCAGGCGCCTATGGCTACACCTTC. Amino acids: CSANSGAYGYTF.

V is TRBV20-1 and J is TRBJ2-5; 10 bases fit TRBD2. The junction had 5 bases not matched to a gene; V was cut back by 4 bases and J by 6 bases. CDR3 length: 13 residues. Germline V gene data show CDR1 as DFQATT and CDR2 as SNEGSKA (reference sequence). The DNA of the CDR3 is TGCAGTGCTACTAGCGGGAGAAGACAGACCCAGTACTTC. Translating it yields CSATSGRRQTQYF.

The chain uses TRBV28 and TRBJ2-1; 9 nucleotides match TRBD2. The CDR3 covers 16 residues. Unmatched junction bases numbered 10, after V lost 3 bases and J lost 7 bases. Germline V CDR1 and CDR2: MDHEN, SYDVKM. The DNA for the CDR3 is TGTGCCAGCAGTTTCTGGCGGGAGGGCCTTAGGAATGAGCAGTTCTTC. This gives the protein CASSFWREGLRNEQFF.

The chain combines TRBV10-3 with TRBJ2-3; possible D gene TRBD2, 5 bases. This CDR3 region has 17 residues. The germline V gene has CDR1 ENHRY and CDR2 SYGVKD. V lost 8 bases, J lost 0 bases, and 21 bases lay in between. The CDR3 bases are TGTGCCATCGCAAAGGCCCCCGGGAAATCTAGCACAGATACGCAGTATTTT. Protein: CAIAKAPGKSSTDTQYF.

The chain couples TRBV6-5 to TRBJ2-1; 8 nucleotides match TRBD1. Germline V gene data show CDR1 as MNHEY and CDR2 as SVGAGI. The CDR3 contains 15 residues. The V segment lost 4 bases and the J segment 7 bases; nucleotides outside the gene matches: 9. CDR3 DNA sequence: TGTGCCAGCAGTTCGCGGGACAGGTTTAGGAATGAGCAGTTCTTC. Protein product: CASSSRDRFRNEQFF.

This chain links TRBV28 with TRBJ1-5, with 8 bases that match TRBD1. The CDR3 is 13 amino acids. From germline, CDR1 is MDHEN and CDR2 SYDVKM. With V trimmed by 6 bases and J by 4 bases, 2 bases remained unmatched. This chain's CDR3 is CASRGQGNQPQHF. The CDR3 coding sequence is TGTGCCAGCAGAGGACAGGGTAATCAGCCCCAGCATTTT.

This clonotype was seen just once. DNA of the CDR3: TGCAGCGTCGCACAGGGAGACAATCAGCCCCAGCATTTT. It is translated as CSVAQGDNQPQHF. The V gene is TRBV29-1, the J gene TRBJ1-5, with a tentative D call TRBD1 (6 bases). This CDR3 has 13 amino acids. Trimming removed 6 bases from V and 3 bases from J, with 12 bases in between. Germline CDR1 and CDR2: SQVTM and ANQGSEA.

The chain has TRBV6-6 and TRBJ2-7, with 7 bases fitting TRBD1. V was clipped by 4 bases and J by 4 bases; unmatched bases: 7. The CDR3 is 14 amino acids. The germline CDR1 and CDR2 sequences are MNHNY and SVGAGI (reference sequence). The CDR3 loop reads CASSFPQGVYEQYF. CDR3 coding DNA: TGTGCCAGCAGTTTCCCCCAGGGGGTATACGAGCAGTACTTC.

The rearrangement joins TRBV12-3 or TRBV12-4 to TRBJ1-2, with D possibly matching TRBD1 (5 bases). The V end was cut by 6 bases, the J end by 0 bases, with 14 bases between. CDR3 length: 15 amino acids. CDR3 loop: CASRLQDLANYGYTF. As DNA, the CDR3 is TGTGCCAGCAGATTACAGGACCTAGCTAACTATGGCTACACCTTC.

This clonotype turned up a few times. The chain carries TRBV5-5 and TRBJ1-4; TRBD1 is a possible D gene (5 bases). CDR1 is SGHKS and CDR2 is YYEKEE in the germline V gene (reference sequence). The CDR3 is made up of 17 amino acids. Trimming removed 1 base from V and 2 bases from J, with 15 bases in between. The DNA for the CDR3 is TGTGCCAGCAGCTTGAGCGCCGGCGGGGCCACTAATGAAAAACTGTTTTTT. Encoded protein: CASSLSAGGATNEKLFF.

This clonotype has more than one count but fewer than ten. At one end the junction does not follow the germline gene, possibly because of a read error. V usage is TRBV7-2 and J usage is TRBJ2-5; 10 bases line up with TRBD2. Germline-derived CDR1 and CDR2 are SGHTA and FQGNSA. CDR3 size: 16 residues. CDR3 sequence (DNA): TGTGCCACCAGCAGGCTAGCGGGAGTTTTTGGAGAGACCCAGTACTTC. Amino acids: CATSRLAGVFGETQYF. Combining the CDR3 with reference TRBV7-2 and TRBJ2-5 gives the whole variable domain GAGVSQSPSNKVTEKGKDVELRCDPISGHTALYWYRQSLGQGLEFLIYFQGNSAPDKSGLPSDRFSAERTGGSVSTLTIQRTQQEDSAVYLCATSRLAGVFGETQYFGPGTRLLVL.

This rearrangement joins TRBV28 to TRBJ1-1; D possibly corresponds to TRBD1 (5 bases). V was clipped by 4 bases and J by 1 base, with 13 bases between them. The germline CDR1 and CDR2 sequences are MDHEN and SYDVKM. The CDR3 is 15 residues long. CDR3 protein: CASSSGTVQNTEAFF. The CDR3 DNA follows: TGTGCCAGCAGTTCGGGGACGGTACAGAACACTGAAGCTTTCTTT.

The chain employs TRBV24-1 and TRBJ1-4, with a possible D match to TRBD1 (5 bases). Trimming removed 9 bases from V and 2 bases from J, with 12 bases in between. The CDR3 length is 14 residues. Germline V gene data show CDR1 as KGHDR and CDR2 as SFDVKD. CDR3 DNA: TGTGCCACCTCCCAGGGAGGGACTAATGAAAAACTGTTTTTT. It codes for CATSQGGTNEKLFF.

In its sample, this clonotype was seen many times. This chain connects TRBV6-4 to TRBJ2-3; D possibly corresponds to TRBD2 (6 bases). V was shortened by 3 bases and J by 3 bases, with 7 bases between the two germline ends. The CDR3 runs to 13 residues. The germline V gene has CDR1 MRHNA and CDR2 SNTAGT. CDR3: CASSEGTTDTQYF. The CDR3 DNA reads TGTGCCAGCAGTGAAGGGACTACAGATACGCAGTATTTT.

The chain links TRBV2 to TRBJ2-1; D is uncertain. Germline CDR1 reads SNHLY; CDR2 reads FYNNEI. Trimming removed 4 bases from V and 7 bases from J, with 14 bases in between. The CDR3 is 14 residues long. The CDR3 sequence: CASSGVGFRNEQFF. The CDR3 DNA reads as TGTGCCAGCAGTGGTGTAGGATTCAGGAATGAGCAGTTCTTC.

The gene calls are TRBV27 and TRBJ2-5; 7 bases match TRBD1. The length of the CDR3 is 14 residues. V shed 6 bases and J 1 base; nucleotides not matched to a gene: 5. Germline-derived CDR1 and CDR2 are MNHEY and SMNVEV (reference sequence). Here the CDR3 DNA reads TGTGCCAGCAGCCTTAGGGGGCCCCAAGAGACCCAGTACTTC. This codes for CASSLRGPQETQYF.

The chain combines TRBV11-2 with TRBJ2-3; 12 bases match TRBD2. There are 17 residues in the CDR3. CDR1 and CDR2 (germline): SGHAT, FQNNGV. V dropped 7 bases and J dropped 4; count of bases not matched to a gene: 12. DNA for the CDR3: TGTGCCAGCAAAGGACTAGCGGGATGGTCCACCGCAGATACGCAGTATTTT. It encodes CASKGLAGWSTADTQYF.

The chain is built from TRBV5-1 and TRBJ2-1; 7 nucleotides agree with TRBD2. V gave up 0 bases and J gave up 3 bases; unmatched junction bases: 3. From germline, CDR1 is SGHRS and CDR2 YFSETQ. The length of the CDR3 is 15 residues. Here the CDR3 reads CASSLGEGSYNEQFF. As DNA, the CDR3 is TGCGCCAGCAGCTTGGGGGAGGGGAGCTACAATGAGCAGTTCTTC.

This clonotype was counted a few times. The V and J genes are TRBV20-1 and TRBJ2-5; D unresolved. The germline gives CDR1 DFQATT, CDR2 SNEGSKA (reference sequence). Trimming took 5 bases from V and 5 from J, leaving 12 bases between them. The CDR3 extends over 12 amino acids. The CDR3 region has the DNA TGCAGTGCTCCTCGGACGGGCGAGACCCAGTACTTC. The encoded protein is CSAPRTGETQYF.

This clonotype has only a few counts. This chain connects TRBV29-1 to TRBJ1-1; D perhaps matches TRBD1 (5 bases). Germline V gene data show CDR1 as SQVTM and CDR2 as ANQGSEA. The CDR3 sequence is 13 residues long. The V and J ends lost 2 bases and 3 bases respectively, with 10 bases between them. CDR3 sequence reads: CSVEIGGHTEAFF. DNA of the CDR3: TGCAGCGTTGAAATTGGGGGACACACTGAAGCTTTCTTT. The whole variable domain, filled in from reference TRBV29-1 and TRBJ1-1, reads SAVISQKPSRDICQRGTSLTIQCQVDSQVTMMFWYRQQPGQSLTLIATANQGSEATYESGFVIDKFPISRPNLTFSTLTVSNMSPEDSSIYLCSVEIGGHTEAFFGQGTRLTVV.

J is TRBJ2-1 and V is TRBV28, with D perhaps TRBD2 (6 bases). CDR1 and CDR2 (germline): MDHEN, SYDVKM. V was clipped by 5 bases and J by 5 bases, with 19 bases between them. The CDR3 consists of 16 residues. The CDR3 nucleotides read TGTGCCAGCAGTCTAGCAGCGACTAGTGGGCACAATGAGCAGTTCTTC. This translates into CASSLAATSGHNEQFF.

The V and J genes are TRBV30 and TRBJ2-5; D remains ambiguous. With 2 bases removed from V and 3 bases from J, the gap between germline ends came to 4 bases. This CDR3 is 11 amino acids long. CDR1 and CDR2 from the germline V gene are GTSNPN and SVGIG (reference sequence). As DNA, the CDR3 is TGTGCCTGGAGTTACAAAGAGACCCAGTACTTC. Protein product: CAWSYKETQYF.

This clonotype was seen only a few times. The rearrangement links TRBV6-5 to TRBJ1-4, with 11 nucleotides matching TRBD1. Germline CDR1 MNHEY, CDR2 SVGAGI. CDR3 length: 15 amino acids. J lost 8 bases, V lost 2 bases, and 4 bases had no gene match. CDR3 protein: CASSYGTGGSEKLFF. In DNA form, the CDR3 reads TGTGCCAGCAGTTACGGGACAGGGGGGAGCGAAAAACTGTTTTTT.

The chain couples TRBV15 to TRBJ2-5; no clear D gene. CDR3 size: 14 residues. V lost 0 bases to trimming and J lost 2 bases, with 7 bases between them. In germline, CDR1 is LNHNV, CDR2 YYDKDF (reference sequence). This CDR3 reads CATSRDLGQETQYF. The CDR3, as DNA: TGTGCCACCAGCAGAGATTTGGGTCAAGAGACCCAGTACTTC.

V usage is TRBV5-1 and J usage is TRBJ2-5; the D gene is possibly TRBD1 (5 bases). The germline V and J ends were trimmed by 1 base and 1 base, with 11 bases remaining between them. This CDR3 region has 15 residues. From germline, CDR1 is SGHRS and CDR2 YFSETQ. In nucleotides, the CDR3 is TGCGCCAGCAGCTTGCAGGGCTTGGTCCAAGAGACCCAGTACTTC. Translating it yields CASSLQGLVQETQYF.

Here the CDR3 DNA reads TGCAGCGTTGAAGAGTTACTAGCGGGAGGGAATGAGCAGTTCTTC. This translates into CSVEELLAGGNEQFF. The chain has TRBV29-1 and TRBJ2-1, with 13 bases fitting TRBD2. The germline gives CDR1 SQVTM, CDR2 ANQGSEA. Unmatched junction bases numbered 3, after V lost 0 bases and J lost 7 bases. The CDR3 has 15 residues.

This clonotype has more than one count but fewer than ten. The chain combines TRBV7-9 with TRBJ2-5; D remains ambiguous. V dropped 4 bases and J dropped 1 base, with 13 bases sitting between them. Germline CDR1 reads SEHNR; CDR2 reads FQNEAQ (reference sequence). This CDR3 contains 15 residues. DNA of the CDR3: TGTGCCAGCAGCTCTCGATCAGGCAGCCAAGAGACCCAGTACTTC. Its translation is CASSSRSGSQETQYF.